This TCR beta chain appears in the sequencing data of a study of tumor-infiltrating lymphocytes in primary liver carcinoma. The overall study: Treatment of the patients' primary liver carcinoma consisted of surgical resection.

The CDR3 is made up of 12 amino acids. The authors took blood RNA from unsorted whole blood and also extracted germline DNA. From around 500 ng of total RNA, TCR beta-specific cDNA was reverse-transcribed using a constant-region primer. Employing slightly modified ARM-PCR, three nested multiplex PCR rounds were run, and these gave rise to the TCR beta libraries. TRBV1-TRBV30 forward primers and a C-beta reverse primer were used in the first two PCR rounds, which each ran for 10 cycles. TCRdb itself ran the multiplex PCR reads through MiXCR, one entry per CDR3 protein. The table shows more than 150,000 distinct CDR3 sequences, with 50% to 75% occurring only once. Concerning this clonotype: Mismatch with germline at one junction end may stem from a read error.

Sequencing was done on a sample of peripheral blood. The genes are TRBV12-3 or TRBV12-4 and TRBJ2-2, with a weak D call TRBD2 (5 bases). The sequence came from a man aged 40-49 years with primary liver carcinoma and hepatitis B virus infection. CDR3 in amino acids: CASRTYTGELSF. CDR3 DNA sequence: TGTGCCAGCAGAACTTATACCGGGGAGCTGTCTTTT.